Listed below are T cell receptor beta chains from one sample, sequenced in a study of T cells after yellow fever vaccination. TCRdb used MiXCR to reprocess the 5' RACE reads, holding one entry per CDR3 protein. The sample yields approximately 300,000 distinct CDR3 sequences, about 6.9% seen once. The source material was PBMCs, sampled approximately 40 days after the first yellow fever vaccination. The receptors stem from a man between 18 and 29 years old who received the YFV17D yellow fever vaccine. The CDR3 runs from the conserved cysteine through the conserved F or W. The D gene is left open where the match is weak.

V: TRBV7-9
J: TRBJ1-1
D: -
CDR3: CASSLSEAFF

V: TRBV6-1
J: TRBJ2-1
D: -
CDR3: CASSPLGASGQFF

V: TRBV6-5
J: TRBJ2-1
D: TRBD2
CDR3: CASSYRPGLAGNEQFF

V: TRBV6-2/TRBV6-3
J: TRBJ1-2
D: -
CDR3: CASSSGTRYGYTF

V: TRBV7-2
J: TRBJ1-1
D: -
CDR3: CASSLAGVLDTEAFF

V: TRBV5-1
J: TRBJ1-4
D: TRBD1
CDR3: CASRIGTAEATNEKLFF

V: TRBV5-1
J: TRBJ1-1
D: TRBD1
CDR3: CASNPGQGSTEAFF

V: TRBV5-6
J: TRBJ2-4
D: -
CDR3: CASSLQGMRKNIQYF

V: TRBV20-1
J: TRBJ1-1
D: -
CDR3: CSARDLRTANTEAFF

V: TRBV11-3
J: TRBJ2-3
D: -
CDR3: CASSPDFQTDTQYF

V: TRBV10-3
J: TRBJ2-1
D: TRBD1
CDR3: CAISAGGGYNEQFF

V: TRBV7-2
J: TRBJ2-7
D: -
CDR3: CASSFQSSYEQYF

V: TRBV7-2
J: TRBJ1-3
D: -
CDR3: CASSLEAGVSGNTIYF

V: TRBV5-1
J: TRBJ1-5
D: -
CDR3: CASSLDREGQPQHF

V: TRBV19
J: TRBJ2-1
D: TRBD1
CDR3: CASSPRRGTTYNEQFF

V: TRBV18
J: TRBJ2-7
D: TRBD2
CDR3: CASSPTSLAGIGEQYF

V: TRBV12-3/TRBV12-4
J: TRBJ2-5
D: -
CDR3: CASSLGTQGSETQYF

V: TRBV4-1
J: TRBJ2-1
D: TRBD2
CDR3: CASTGTSGGADYNEQFF

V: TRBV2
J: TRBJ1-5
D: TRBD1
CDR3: CASSDRGGIGQPQHF

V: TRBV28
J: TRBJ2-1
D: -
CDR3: CASSLSVLGYNEQFF

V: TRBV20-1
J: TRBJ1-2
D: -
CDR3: CSGFPYLDGIYSYTF

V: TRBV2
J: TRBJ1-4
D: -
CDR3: CASTRGREKLFF

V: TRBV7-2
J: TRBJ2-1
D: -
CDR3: CASGRGLLPNEQFF

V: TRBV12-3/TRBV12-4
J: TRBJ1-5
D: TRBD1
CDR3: CASSGTEAQPQHF

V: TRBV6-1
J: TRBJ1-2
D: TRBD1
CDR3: CASRPTGGYGYTF

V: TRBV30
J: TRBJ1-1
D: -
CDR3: CAWTKPPMNTEAFF

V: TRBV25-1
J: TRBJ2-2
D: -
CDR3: CASSGVLGDTGELFF

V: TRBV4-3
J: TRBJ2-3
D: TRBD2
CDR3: CASSQEIAGGLISPTDTQYF

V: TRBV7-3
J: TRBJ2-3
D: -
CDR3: CASSLSAGTQYF

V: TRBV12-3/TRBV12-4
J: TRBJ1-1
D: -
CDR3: CASTGWGGLNTEAFF

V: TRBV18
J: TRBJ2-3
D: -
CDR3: CASSPRLTAQGDTQYF